Listed below are T cell receptor beta chains from one sample, sequenced in a study of blood T cell repertoires in COVID-19. Clones were read by immunoSEQ multiplex PCR, and TCRdb kept only the in-frame ones, dropping some. The profile shows 150,000 to 200,000 clones, 92% of them singletons. Sample: peripheral blood. The source is a man between 25 and 39 years old with COVID-19, enrolled during active disease. Both conserved end residues are part of each CDR3. Each record gives: V gene, CDR3 protein.

TRBV12-5 | CASGLLGGYPTGDSNQPQHF
TRBV6-6 | CASSPTSPTGGPYGYTF
TRBV24-1 | CATSDTGQGSETQYF
TRBV7-9 | CASSLTSLAGSIDTQYF
TRBV4-1 | CASSLVGTGDLYEQYF
TRBV15 | CATSRGGGIDTEAFF
TRBV5-1 | CASRIMDRPDSPLHF
TRBV5-6 | CASTQGGYETQYF
TRBV7-2 | CASSLVGVFREQYF
TRBV24-1 | CAIGTANTGELFF
TRBV11-3 | CASSFFNTGELFF
TRBV20-1 | CSASRDRRQETQYF
TRBV7-2 | CASSLVPGYGGGEQFF
TRBV4-1 | CASSQVAANTGELFF
TRBV5-4 | CASSPTYRGGNTEAFF
TRBV28 | CASSFDRIYGNTIYF
TRBV19 | CASSIDSGGATDTQYF
TRBV28 | CASSLPGQGAYEQYF
TRBV19 | CASSAVQGTSYTF
TRBV2 | CASSEEGGSGYTF
TRBV5-1 | CASSRWTGDEQYF
TRBV28 | CASTIAGGYEQFF
TRBV4-2 | CASSLLSLAGNGYTF
TRBV5-1 | CASSAGQAKGDEQFF
TRBV27 | CASSRTFSTDTQYF
TRBV28 | CASSLSFDVRFYEQYF
TRBV4-2 | CASSQDTRLAEQFF
TRBV15 | CATSRASGSQETQYF
TRBV19 | CASSTNGHPAPYEQYF
TRBV4-3 | CASSLAPRTGELFF